The 17 T cell receptor beta chains reported below all come from one sample, sequenced in a study of cytomegalovirus exposure and HLA in healthy donors. The PCR ran on 60 Vbeta and 13 Jbeta primers. Here immunoSEQ multiplex PCR was the method, and the copy in TCRdb shows in-frame clones only, minus some. This sample has around 150,000 clones; more than 75% occur once, and the top ten carry about 1%. The sample taken for sequencing was PBMCs. All receptors derive from a male donor in good health and CMV-seronegative.

In regard to this clone: This specimen includes other DNA sequences encoding the same CDR3. For the CDR3, the DNA is TGTGCCTGGAGTAGGAGGGGACAGGGCAATCAGCCCCAGCATTTT. Protein sequence: CAWSRRGQGNQPQHF. The chain is built from TRBV30 and TRBJ1-5; the match to TRBD1 covers 8 bases. After removal of 2 bases from V and 2 bases from J, the junction contained 5 bases not matched to a gene. This CDR3 has 15 residues. Germline CDR1 reads GTSNPN; CDR2 reads SVGIG (reference sequence).

The V and J genes are TRBV2 and TRBJ2-1; D is uncertain. The V end lost 7 bases, the J end lost 2 bases, and 9 bases lay between the germline ends. The CDR3 runs to 13 residues. Per the germline V gene, CDR1 is SNHLY and CDR2 is FYNNEI. CDR3: CASTIVAYNEQFF. Here the CDR3 DNA reads TGTGCCAGCACTATAGTCGCCTACAATGAGCAGTTCTTC.

The rearrangement links TRBV9 to TRBJ2-3; 14 bases line up with TRBD2. CDR3 length: 16 amino acids. V was pared by 6 bases and J by 1 base, with 4 bases of the junction left unmatched. CDR1 and CDR2 (germline): SGDLS, YYNGEE. CDR3 loop: CASTQTSGGGTDTQYF. The CDR3 DNA reads TGTGCCAGCACCCAGACTAGCGGGGGGGGCACAGATACGCAGTATTTT.

This rearrangement joins TRBV2 to TRBJ2-7; 10 bases are shared with TRBD1. After removal of 7 bases from V and 5 bases from J, the junction contained 11 bases not matched to a gene. The CDR3 length is 15 residues. Germline V gene sequence: CDR1 SNHLY, CDR2 FYNNEI. This CDR3 reads CASKMTGQGGDEQYF. The CDR3 coding sequence is TGTGCCAGCAAAATGACAGGACAGGGGGGCGACGAGCAGTACTTC.

The chain has TRBV27 and TRBJ1-1, with a weak D call TRBD1 (5 bases). From germline, CDR1 is MNHEY and CDR2 SMNVEV (reference sequence). This CDR3 comprises 14 residues. V was clipped by 4 bases and J by 0 bases, with 9 bases between them. The CDR3 sequence is CASSSDRVNTEAFF. CDR3 nucleotide sequence: TGTGCCAGCAGTTCCGACAGAGTGAACACTGAAGCTTTCTTT.

V usage is TRBV4-3 and J usage is TRBJ2-3, with 8 bases lining up with TRBD2. Per germline, CDR1 LGHNA and CDR2 YSLEER. This CDR3 contains 16 residues. Trimming took 0 bases from V and 4 from J; bases not matched to a gene: 6. In DNA form, the CDR3 reads TGCGCCAGCAGCCAAGATACGGCGGGGGGCGCAGATACGCAGTATTTT. Residues: CASSQDTAGGADTQYF.

The rearrangement uses TRBV5-1 and TRBJ2-1, with no clear D. Germline V gene lookup returns CDR1 SGHRS and CDR2 YFSETQ. V was clipped by 2 bases and J by 4 bases, with 10 bases between them. This CDR3 has 14 amino acids. CDR3 amino acids: CASSFGGVYNEQFF. CDR3 sequence (DNA): TGCGCCAGCAGCTTTGGCGGCGTGTACAATGAGCAGTTCTTC.

The chain has TRBV4-2 and TRBJ2-7, with TRBD2 matching 9 bases. Germline CDR1 reads LGHNA; CDR2 reads YNFKEQ. Trimming at V came to 4 bases and at J to 3 bases, leaving 19 bases not matched to a gene. This CDR3 contains 19 residues. Here the CDR3 DNA reads TGTGCCAGCAGCCCCCAGGGGGGTAGCGGGGGTCTATTCCGCTACGAGCAGTACTTC. It encodes CASSPQGGSGGLFRYEQYF.

The chain carries TRBV11-2 and TRBJ1-3, with D perhaps matching TRBD1 (5 bases). The CDR3 is 15 amino acids. V was clipped by 3 bases and J by 0 bases, with 9 bases between them. Germline V gives CDR1 SGHAT, CDR2 FQNNGV. CDR3 protein: CASSLTDYSGNTIYF. The CDR3 DNA follows: TGTGCCAGCAGCTTGACAGATTACTCTGGAAACACCATATATTTT.

The chain couples TRBV19 to TRBJ1-1, with D possibly matching TRBD1 (5 bases). From germline, CDR1 is LNHDA and CDR2 SQIVND (reference sequence). The CDR3 sequence is 14 residues long. V gave up 7 bases and J gave up 1 base, with 13 bases separating them. CDR3 protein: CASTQDNSNTEAFF. DNA for the CDR3: TGTGCCAGTACTCAGGACAACTCGAACACTGAAGCTTTCTTT.

The genes are TRBV6-1 and TRBJ1-1; 9 bases align to TRBD1. With V trimmed by 5 bases and J by 2 bases, 6 bases remained unmatched. The CDR3 loop spans 15 amino acids. In germline, CDR1 is MNHNS, CDR2 SASEGT. The CDR3 nucleotides read TGTGCCAGCAGTTTCCCGGGACAGGGTAACACTGAAGCTTTCTTT. Translation: CASSFPGQGNTEAFF.

The chain combines TRBV7-2 with TRBJ2-1; 11 bases fit TRBD2. Germline V gene lookup returns CDR1 SGHTA and CDR2 FQGNSA. This CDR3 is 18 amino acids long. V shed 1 base, J shed 9 bases, and the junction held 14 bases outside the gene matches. The CDR3: CASSLVGSGGVNGGEQFF. The CDR3 DNA sequence: TGTGCCAGCAGCTTAGTAGGTAGCGGGGGGGTAAATGGAGGTGAGCAGTTCTTC.

This clone was detected only a few times. The V and J genes are TRBV4-3 and TRBJ1-4; D possibly corresponds to TRBD1 (6 bases). V was shortened by 0 bases and J by 2 bases, with 16 bases between the two germline ends. This CDR3 spans 18 amino acids. CDR1 is LGHNA, CDR2 YSLEER, per germline. Here the CDR3 reads CASSQDKGGARTNEKLFF. In DNA, the CDR3 is TGCGCCAGCAGCCAAGATAAGGGGGGGGCGCGGACTAATGAAAAACTGTTTTTT.

The chain joins TRBV9 to TRBJ1-2, with 10 bases fitting TRBD1. With V trimmed by 0 bases and J by 6 bases, 5 bases remained unmatched. From germline, CDR1 is SGDLS and CDR2 YYNGEE. This CDR3 is 15 amino acids long. The CDR3 reads CASSVARDRGHGYTF. The CDR3 nucleotides read TGTGCCAGCAGCGTAGCTCGGGACAGGGGCCATGGCTACACCTTC.

V is TRBV5-8 and J is TRBJ2-3; possibly TRBD2 for D (6 bases). CDR1 and CDR2 (germline): SGHTS, YDEGEE. The CDR3 is made up of 12 amino acids. The V and J ends lost 4 bases and 10 bases respectively, with 13 bases between them. CDR3 region: CASSPPGLPQYF. CDR3 bases: TGTGCCAGCAGCCCTCCGGGACTGCCGCAGTATTTT. Looking up the rest from reference TRBV5-8 and TRBJ2-3 gives the full variable domain: EAGVTQSPTHLIKTRGQQATLRCSPISGHTSVYWYQQALGLGLQFLLWYDEGEERNRGNFPPRFSGRQFPNYSSELNVNALELEDSALYLCASSPPGLPQYFGPGTRLTVL.

V usage is TRBV2 and J usage is TRBJ1-1; unclear D gene. In germline, CDR1 is SNHLY, CDR2 FYNNEI. The CDR3 totals 14 residues. V lost 4 bases, J lost 2 bases, and 11 bases lay in between. Here the CDR3 reads CASSVWEENTEAFF. Here the CDR3 DNA reads TGTGCCAGCAGTGTCTGGGAGGAAAACACTGAAGCTTTCTTT.

The chain links TRBV6-6 to TRBJ2-3; TRBD2 matches at 10 bases. The CDR3 runs to 15 residues. V lost 6 bases and J lost 6; bases outside the gene matches: 9. Germline V CDR1 and CDR2: MNHNY, SVGAGI (reference sequence). CDR3 amino acids: CASRHPSGGQDTQYF. In nucleotides, the CDR3 is TGTGCCAGCAGGCACCCTAGCGGGGGCCAGGATACGCAGTATTTT.